The next 13 T cell receptor beta chains were all read from a single sample in a study of neurological immune-mediated disorders. TCRdb fed the 5' RACE reads into MiXCR, producing one record per CDR3 protein. Of about 88,000 distinct CDR3 sequences listed, approximately 3.3% are singletons. Sequencing used PBMCs. The source of these receptors is a woman younger than 35 with multiple sclerosis.

This clonotype was detected ten times or more. CDR3 nucleotides: TGTGCCAGCAGCGTTTACAGGGGTTCGAACTATGGCTACACCTTC. Translation gives CASSVYRGSNYGYTF. V gene TRBV9 combines with J gene TRBJ1-2; 7 nucleotides agree with TRBD1. CDR1 SGDLS and CDR2 YYNGEE come from the germline V gene. The CDR3 extends over 15 amino acids. The V segment lost 2 bases and the J segment 2 bases; nucleotides outside the gene matches: 6.

This clonotype was recorded at least ten times. The chain employs TRBV19 and TRBJ2-4; 7 positions match TRBD1. The CDR3 covers 13 residues. Germline CDR1 is LNHDA and CDR2 is SQIVND (reference sequence). The V segment lost 6 bases and the J segment 7 bases; nucleotides outside the gene matches: 6. The CDR3 DNA reads as TGTGCCAGTAGGACTACAGGGGACAACATTCAGTACTTC. Encoded protein: CASRTTGDNIQYF.

This clonotype was observed many times. The CDR3: CASSEDRSSHEKLFF. For the CDR3, the DNA is TGTGCCAGCAGTGAAGACAGGTCGTCACATGAAAAACTGTTTTTT. The V gene is TRBV28, the J gene TRBJ1-4; possible D gene TRBD1, 6 bases. The CDR3 totals 15 residues. Germline assignment: CDR1 MDHEN and CDR2 SYDVKM. V was shortened by 5 bases and J by 6 bases, with 16 bases between the two germline ends.

This clonotype has ten or more counts. V gene TRBV5-5 combines with J gene TRBJ2-2, with a weak D call TRBD2 (7 bases). The V end lost 5 bases, the J end lost 6 bases, and 23 bases lay between the germline ends. Germline loops: CDR1 SGHKS, CDR2 YYEKEE (reference sequence). This CDR3 has 17 amino acids. The CDR3 is CASSQGREPRVAGELFF. The CDR3 coding sequence is TGTGCCAGCAGTCAGGGGCGGGAGCCCCGAGTGGCCGGGGAGCTGTTTTTT.

Many counts were recorded for this clonotype. The gene calls are TRBV5-6 and TRBJ2-7, with D possibly matching TRBD1 (7 bases). Deletions cut 5 bases from V and 4 bases from J, with 22 bases between. The CDR3 contains 16 residues. Germline loops: CDR1 SGHDT, CDR2 YYEEEE. The CDR3 nucleotides are TGTGCCAGCAGTTCCTTAATGACAGGGAGGCCTTACGAGCAGTACTTC. It encodes CASSSLMTGRPYEQYF.

This clonotype was detected many times. The chain carries TRBV3-1 and TRBJ1-1, with D possibly TRBD1 on 5 matching bases. V dropped 3 bases and J dropped 2 bases, with 10 bases sitting between them. Germline assignment: CDR1 LGHDT and CDR2 YNNKEL (reference sequence). The CDR3 is 14 residues long. This CDR3 reads CASSQGTINTEAFF. The CDR3 DNA reads as TGTGCCAGCAGCCAGGGGACCATAAACACTGAAGCTTTCTTT. Based on the CDR3 plus reference TRBV3-1 and TRBJ1-1, the full variable domain is DTAVSQTPKYLVTQMGNDKSIKCEQNLGHDTMYWYKQDSKKFLKIMFSYNNKELIINETVPNRFSPKSPDKAHLNLHINSLELGDSAVYFCASSQGTINTEAFFGQGTRLTVV.

This clonotype was counted many times. The chain joins TRBV3-1 to TRBJ1-2; possibly TRBD1 for D (6 bases). This CDR3 is built from 15 residues. CDR1 LGHDT and CDR2 YNNKEL come from the germline V gene (reference sequence). Trimming cost V 4 bases and J 2 bases, with 14 bases left between them. The CDR3 here is CASSLLSQGNYGYTF. Here the CDR3 DNA reads TGTGCCAGCAGCCTCCTTAGCCAGGGGAACTATGGCTACACCTTC.

This clonotype was counted many times. This sequence joins TRBV6-1 and TRBJ1-2; TRBD1 matches 7 bases. The CDR3 sequence is 13 residues long. V trimming: 6 bases; J trimming: 5 bases; junction bases outside the gene matches: 6. Germline CDR1 is MNHNS and CDR2 is SASEGT. CDR3 residues: CASSADRQYGYTF. CDR3 DNA: TGTGCCAGCAGCGCGGACAGGCAATATGGCTACACCTTC.

In its sample, this clonotype was seen a few times. A clone one base away is much larger, so this may be a read error. V is TRBV5-1 and J is TRBJ1-5; D remains unclear. The V gene's germline CDR1 is SGHRS and CDR2 YFSETQ. The length of the CDR3 is 13 residues. CDR3 sequence: CARTQAGNQPQNF. The CDR3, as DNA: TGCGCCAGAACCCAAGCAGGAAATCAGCCCCAGAATTTT.

This clonotype was seen repeatedly, ten times or more. This chain links TRBV20-1 with TRBJ1-1; possible D gene TRBD1, 5 bases. Germline CDR1 and CDR2: DFQATT and SNEGSKA (reference sequence). The CDR3 sequence is 12 residues long. V shed 3 bases and J shed 5 bases, with 10 bases lying between them. In DNA form, the CDR3 reads TGCAGTGCTAGTTTCCAGGGAACTGAAGCTTTCTTT. This translates into CSASFQGTEAFF.

In its sample, this clonotype was seen many times. The rearrangement links TRBV5-6 to TRBJ1-1; 11 nucleotides align to TRBD1. The CDR3 is made up of 18 amino acids. V shed 4 bases and J 1 base; nucleotides not matched to a gene: 12. The germline CDR1 and CDR2 sequences are SGHDT and YYEEEE. CDR3 loop: CASSPTGTGGFRNTEAFF. The CDR3 DNA reads TGTGCCAGCAGCCCTACCGGGACAGGGGGATTTCGGAACACTGAAGCTTTCTTT.

This clonotype was seen many times. The rearrangement links TRBV28 to TRBJ2-5; weak D call: TRBD1 (5 bases). Trimming took 3 bases from V and 3 from J, leaving 17 bases between them. This CDR3 spans 16 amino acids. Per the germline V gene, CDR1 is MDHEN and CDR2 is SYDVKM. The CDR3 region has the DNA TGTGCCAGCAGTTTTAGTACATGGCACAGGAAAGAGACCCAGTACTTC. It codes for CASSFSTWHRKETQYF.

This clonotype has a handful of counts. The rearrangement uses TRBV11-2 and TRBJ2-3; possibly TRBD2 for D (5 bases). The V gene lost 4 bases and the J gene lost 6 bases, with 17 bases spanning the gap. CDR1 is SGHAT, CDR2 FQNNGV, per germline. CDR3 size: 15 residues. The CDR3 region has the DNA TGTGCCAGCAGCTCGCGGGCCCTGTTGGGGGATACGCAGTATTTT. Its protein product is CASSSRALLGDTQYF.